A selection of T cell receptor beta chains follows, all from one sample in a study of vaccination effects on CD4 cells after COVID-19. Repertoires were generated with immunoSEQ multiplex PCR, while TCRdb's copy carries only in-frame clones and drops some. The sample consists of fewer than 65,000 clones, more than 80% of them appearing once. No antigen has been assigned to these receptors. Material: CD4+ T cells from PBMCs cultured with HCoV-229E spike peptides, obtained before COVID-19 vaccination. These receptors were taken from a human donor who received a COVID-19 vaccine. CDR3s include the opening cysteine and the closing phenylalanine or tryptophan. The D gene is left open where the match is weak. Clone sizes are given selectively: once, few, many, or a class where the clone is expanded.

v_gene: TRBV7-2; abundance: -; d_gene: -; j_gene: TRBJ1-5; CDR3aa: CASSLDLGRQPQHF; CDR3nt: TGTGCCAGCAGCTTAGATCTCGGGCGACAGCCCCAGCATTTT
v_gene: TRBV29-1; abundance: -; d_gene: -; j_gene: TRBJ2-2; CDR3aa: CSVLAPGELFF; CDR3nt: TGCAGCGTTTTGGCCCCCGGGGAGCTGTTTTTT
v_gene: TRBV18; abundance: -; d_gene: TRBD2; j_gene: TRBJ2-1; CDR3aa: CASSPGLAGVTEQFF; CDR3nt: TGTGCCAGCTCACCCGGACTAGCGGGGGTCACTGAGCAGTTCTTC
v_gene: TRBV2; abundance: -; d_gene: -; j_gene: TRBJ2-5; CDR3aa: CASSESGVSQETQYF; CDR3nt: TGTGCCAGCAGTGAGTCCGGAGTAAGCCAAGAGACCCAGTACTTC
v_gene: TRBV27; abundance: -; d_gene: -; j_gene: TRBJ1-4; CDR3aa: CASSKLGGEEKLFF; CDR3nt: TGTGCCAGCAGTAAATTGGGGGGGGAAGAAAAACTGTTTTTT
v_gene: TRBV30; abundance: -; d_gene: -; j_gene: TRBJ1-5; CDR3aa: CAWSPPGQTYSNQPQHF; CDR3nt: TGTGCCTGGAGCCCCCCGGGACAAACATATAGCAATCAGCCCCAGCATTTT
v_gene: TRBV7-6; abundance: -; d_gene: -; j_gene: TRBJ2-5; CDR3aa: CASSFSGTGRETQYF; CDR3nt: TGTGCCAGCAGCTTTTCCGGGACGGGGAGGGAGACCCAGTACTTC
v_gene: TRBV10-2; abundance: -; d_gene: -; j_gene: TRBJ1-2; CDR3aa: CASSESIPGTNYGYTF; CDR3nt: TGCGCCAGCAGTGAGTCGATCCCGGGGACCAACTATGGCTACACCTTC
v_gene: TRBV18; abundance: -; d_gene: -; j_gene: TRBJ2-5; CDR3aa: CATKSRGQETQYF; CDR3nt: TGTGCCACAAAATCAAGAGGTCAAGAGACCCAGTACTTC
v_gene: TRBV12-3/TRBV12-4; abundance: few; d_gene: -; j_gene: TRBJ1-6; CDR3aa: CASSLIEGGRLHF; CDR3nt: TGTGCCAGCAGTTTGATCGAAGGTGGTCGCCTCCACTTT
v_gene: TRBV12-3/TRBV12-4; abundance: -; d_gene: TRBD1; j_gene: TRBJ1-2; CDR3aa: CASRTGGSYGYTF; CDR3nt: TGTGCCAGCAGGACAGGGGGCTCCTATGGCTACACCTTC
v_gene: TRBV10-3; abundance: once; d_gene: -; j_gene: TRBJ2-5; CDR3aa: CAISPGGGQETQYF; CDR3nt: TGTGCCATCAGTCCAGGGGGGGGACAAGAGACCCAGTACTTC
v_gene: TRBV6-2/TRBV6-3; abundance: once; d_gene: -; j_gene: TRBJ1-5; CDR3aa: CASSHPGVGGNQPQHF; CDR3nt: TGTGCCAGCAGTCACCCAGGGGTCGGGGGCAATCAGCCCCAGCATTTT
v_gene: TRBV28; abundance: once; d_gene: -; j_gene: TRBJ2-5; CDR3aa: CASSSRGEQETQYF; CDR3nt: TGTGCCAGCAGTTCTAGAGGGGAACAAGAGACCCAGTACTTC
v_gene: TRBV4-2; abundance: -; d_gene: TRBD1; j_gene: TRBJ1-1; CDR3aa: CASSYGTGNTEAFF; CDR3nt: TGTGCCAGTAGCTACGGGACAGGTAACACTGAAGCTTTCTTT
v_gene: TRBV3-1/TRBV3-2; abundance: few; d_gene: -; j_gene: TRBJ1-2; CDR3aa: CASSQGGGRTNYGYTF; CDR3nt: TGTGCCAGCAGCCAAGGAGGCGGGCGGACTAACTATGGCTACACCTTC
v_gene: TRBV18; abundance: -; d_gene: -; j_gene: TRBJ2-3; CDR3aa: CASSPIFSRDTDTDTQYF; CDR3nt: TGTGCCAGCTCACCAATTTTCTCACGAGACACCGACACAGATACGCAGTATTTT
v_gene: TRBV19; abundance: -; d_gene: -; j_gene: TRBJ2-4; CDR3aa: CASTHWKEGKNIQYF; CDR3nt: TGTGCCAGTACCCACTGGAAGGAAGGCAAAAACATTCAGTACTTC
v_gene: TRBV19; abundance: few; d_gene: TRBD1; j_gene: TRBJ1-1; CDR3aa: CASSAAGTANTEAFF; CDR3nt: TGTGCCAGTAGTGCAGCCGGGACAGCTAACACTGAAGCTTTCTTT
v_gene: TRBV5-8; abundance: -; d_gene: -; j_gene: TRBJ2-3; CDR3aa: CASSLLLWTDTQYF; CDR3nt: TGTGCCAGCAGCCTGCTACTTTGGACAGATACGCAGTATTTT
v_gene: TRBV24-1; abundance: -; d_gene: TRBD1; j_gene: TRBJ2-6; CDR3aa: CATSETGQGGGANVLTF; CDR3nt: TGTGCCACCAGTGAAACAGGACAGGGAGGTGGGGCCAACGTCCTGACTTTC
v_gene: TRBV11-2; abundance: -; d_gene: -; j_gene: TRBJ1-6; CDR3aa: CASSIEGGHNYNSPLHF; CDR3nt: TGTGCCAGCAGCATAGAGGGGGGGCACAACTATAATTCACCCCTCCACTTT
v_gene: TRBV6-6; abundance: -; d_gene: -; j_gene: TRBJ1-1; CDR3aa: CASRFRNAEAFF; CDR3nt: TGTGCCAGCAGGTTCCGTAATGCTGAAGCTTTCTTT
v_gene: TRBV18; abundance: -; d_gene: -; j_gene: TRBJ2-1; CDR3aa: CASSHRGLNSYNEQFF; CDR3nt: TGTGCCAGCTCACACCGTGGATTAAACTCCTACAATGAGCAGTTCTTC
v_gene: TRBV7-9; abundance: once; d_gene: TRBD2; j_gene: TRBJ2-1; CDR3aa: CASSFNRGVDEQFF; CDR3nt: TGTGCCAGCAGCTTTAATCGGGGGGTGGATGAGCAGTTCTTC
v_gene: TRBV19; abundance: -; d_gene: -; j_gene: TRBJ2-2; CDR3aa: CASNLFGTLGERGELFF; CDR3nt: TGTGCCAGTAACCTATTCGGGACCCTAGGGGAAAGAGGGGAGCTGTTTTTT
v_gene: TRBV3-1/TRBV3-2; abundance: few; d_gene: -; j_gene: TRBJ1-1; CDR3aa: CASSQGGLSWVTEAFF; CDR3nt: TGTGCCAGCAGCCAGGGAGGACTTTCCTGGGTCACTGAAGCTTTCTTT
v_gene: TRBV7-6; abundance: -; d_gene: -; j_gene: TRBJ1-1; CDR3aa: CASSLGGVMNTEAFF; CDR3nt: TGTGCCAGCAGCCTTGGGGGAGTAATGAACACTGAAGCTTTCTTT
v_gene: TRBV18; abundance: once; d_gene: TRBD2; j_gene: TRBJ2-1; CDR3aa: CASSPLGGSYNEQFF; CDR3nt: TGTGCCAGCTCACCACTGGGGGGGTCCTACAATGAGCAGTTCTTC
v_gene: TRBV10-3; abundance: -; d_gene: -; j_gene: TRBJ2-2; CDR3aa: CAINRGASGNTGELFF; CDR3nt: TGTGCCATCAATAGAGGGGCGTCAGGAAACACCGGGGAGCTGTTTTTT
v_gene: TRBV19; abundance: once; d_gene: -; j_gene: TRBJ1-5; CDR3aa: CASSNAGKNQPQHF; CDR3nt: TGTGCCAGTAGTAACGCAGGGAAGAATCAGCCCCAGCATTTT
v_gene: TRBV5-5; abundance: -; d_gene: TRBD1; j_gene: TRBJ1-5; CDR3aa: CASSTGGGNQPQHF; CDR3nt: TGTGCCAGCAGTACAGGGGGAGGCAATCAGCCCCAGCATTTT
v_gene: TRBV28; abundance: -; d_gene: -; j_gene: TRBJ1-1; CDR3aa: CATRWTENTEAFF; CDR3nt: TGTGCCACCCGTTGGACAGAGAACACTGAAGCTTTCTTT
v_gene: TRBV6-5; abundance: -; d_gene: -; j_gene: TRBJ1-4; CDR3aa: CASSYSSRYNEKLFF; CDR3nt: TGTGCCAGCAGTTACTCGAGCAGATATAATGAAAAACTGTTTTTT
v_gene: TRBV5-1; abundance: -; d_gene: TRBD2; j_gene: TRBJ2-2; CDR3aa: CASSTLAGVNTGELFF; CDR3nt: TGCGCCAGCAGCACCCTAGCGGGGGTAAACACCGGGGAGCTGTTTTTT
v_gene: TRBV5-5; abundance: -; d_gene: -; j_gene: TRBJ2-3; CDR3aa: CASDKARTATDTQYF; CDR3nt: TGTGCCAGCGATAAAGCCCGGACAGCAACAGATACGCAGTATTTT
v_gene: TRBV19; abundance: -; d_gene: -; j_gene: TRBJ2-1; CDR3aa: CASNPSQGYNEQFF; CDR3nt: TGTGCCAGTAACCCAAGTCAGGGCTACAATGAGCAGTTCTTC